This T cell receptor (beta chain) derives from a study of blood T cell repertoires in COVID-19. The wider study: There were acute and convalescent COVID-19 samples, and they came from the United States, Italy and Spain. PBMCs, B-cell-depleted T cells, or T cells provided the cDNA or gDNA that made up the material.

Seattle patient enrollment occurred during active infection, with longitudinal follow-up thereafter. In the authors' workflow: Nucleated cell counts were estimated from reference gene primer amplification. Measured with immunoSEQ multiplex PCR; TCRdb has only the in-frame clones, and not every one. V and J calls plus clone size are reproduced from that table; the DNA served to infer D and trimming. The repertoire consists of more than 200,000 clones, with around 84% occurring once and the leading ten covering around 5%. J was trimmed by 7 bases and V by 3 bases; bases with no gene match: 10. CDR3 length: 16 amino acids. Germline V gene sequence: CDR1 LNHDA, CDR2 SQIVND (reference sequence).

This chain uses TRBV19 with TRBJ2-1; 9 positions match TRBD2. The receptor was derived from a woman aged 55-69 years with COVID-19, enrolled during active disease. Sequencing was done on a sample of peripheral blood. Here the CDR3 reads CASSIYGGRAGNEQFF. DNA for the CDR3: TGTGCCAGTAGTATTTATGGCGGGAGGGCCGGGAATGAGCAGTTCTTC.